This TCR beta chain was captured by sequencing in a study of blood T cells in healthy people across ages. Study conclusions and caveats: CMV status of donors was unknown, possibly confounding expanded clonotype changes.

Comment on this clonotype: Its antigen is currently unknown.

V was pared by 5 bases and J by 4 bases, with 10 bases of the junction left unmatched. CDR3 length: 15 amino acids. Germline loops: CDR1 SGHVS, CDR2 FNYEAQ. A second PCR of about 6 to 12 cycles used a sample-barcoded 5' primer and a J-beta primer mix. Each cDNA molecule was tagged by a template-switch adaptor with 12 random nucleotides. TCRdb re-called the 5' RACE reads with MiXCR, one entry per CDR3 protein. In the table there are about 760,000 distinct CDR3 sequences, roughly three fifths of which are singletons. The sample was blood. The TCR comes from a man between 40 and 49 years old in good health. The gene calls are TRBV7-6 and TRBJ2-7; 8 positions match TRBD1. CDR3 amino acids: CASSLRFRGHYEQYF. CDR3 nucleotides: TGTGCCAGCAGCCTCCGGTTCAGGGGGCATTACGAGCAGTACTTC. Based on the CDR3 plus reference TRBV7-6 and TRBJ2-7, the full variable domain is GAGVSQSPRYKVTKRGQDVALRCDPISGHVSLYWYRQALGQGPEFLTYFNYEAQQDKSGLPNDRFSAERPEGSISTLTIQRTEQRDSAMYRCASSLRFRGHYEQYFGPGTRLTVT.